The present T cell receptor (beta chain) was sequenced within a study of T cell responses to AZD1222 COVID-19 vaccine. Points from the study as a whole: It was only after the peak T cell response that any repertoires were sampled. Among spike-specific TCRs, nearly half reportedly target unmutated variant regions.

With respect to this clone: Its cognate antigen is unknown.

This table comes from immunoSEQ multiplex PCR, and its TCRdb copy is limited to in-frame clones, with some not included. Of under 150,000 clones listed, more than 90% were seen once; the top ten hold 1.5% to 2%. Germline CDR1 and CDR2: LNHNV and YYDKDF (reference sequence). The CDR3 has 16 residues. V lost 0 bases to trimming and J lost 2 bases, with 13 bases between them. The source was peripheral blood, collected 28 days after the second AZD1222 dose. This sequence joins TRBV15 and TRBJ2-5; D is perhaps TRBD2 (5 bases). The clonotype originates from an adult who received the AZD1222 COVID-19 vaccine. In DNA form, the CDR3 reads TGTGCCACCAGCAGAGATAGGGTGAGAGGGCAAGAGACCCAGTACTTC. It yields the protein CATSRDRVRGQETQYF. The complete variable domain, with remaining parts taken from reference TRBV15 and TRBJ2-5, reads DAMVIQNPRYQVTQFGKPVTLSCSQTLNHNVMYWYQQKSSQAPKLLFHYYDKDFNNEADTPDNFQSRRPNTSFCFLDIRSPGLGDTAMYLCATSRDRVRGQETQYFGPGTRLLVL.